This T cell receptor (beta chain) was sequenced for a study of T cells in Graves' hyperthyroidism and ophthalmopathy. TCR beta CDR3 regions were amplified from RNA. When the TCR CDR3 underwent first-round RT-PCR, the HTBI primer set was used. TCRdb independently ran MiXCR on the multiplex PCR reads; one entry per CDR3 protein. The table has around 690,000 distinct CDR3 sequences, around 16% seen once; the top ten hold roughly 16%. Germline V lookup: CDR1 SQVTM, CDR2 ANQGSEA. Trimming pared 4 bases from V and 2 bases from J, leaving 17 bases between. The CDR3 is made up of 15 amino acids. The sample holds many counts of this clonotype. Its antigen is undetermined. Subjects aged 18 to 65 presented with newly diagnosed hyperthyroidism of less than 2 months' duration. Study findings and constraints: Progression to ophthalmopathy was predicted a median of roughly 6.5 months early. Ophthalmopathy and stable hyperthyroidism were told apart by a 13 V-J model.

The chain uses TRBV29-1 and TRBJ1-1; D is uncertain. Sequences were obtained from blood. The receptor was derived from a man aged 45-65 years with Graves' hyperthyroidism. In DNA, the CDR3 is TGCAGCGTTGTCTCTTACCGCTCTATTAACACTGAAGCTTTCTTT. Amino acids: CSVVSYRSINTEAFF.